This T cell receptor (beta chain) was found in a study of early T cells in non-severe SARS-CoV-2 infection. The ends lost 5 bases at V and 4 bases at J; junction bases unmatched: 5. The germline V gene encodes CDR1 SEHNR and CDR2 FQNEAQ (reference sequence). The CDR3 extends over 13 amino acids. Many counts were recorded for this clonotype. TCRdb itself ran the 5' RACE reads through MiXCR, one entry per CDR3 protein. This sample has around 48,000 distinct CDR3 sequences, with about 13% found just once. J is TRBJ2-7 and V is TRBV7-9, with 7 bases lining up with TRBD1. The sequenced sample was whole blood. This sequence was found in an adult who was a healthcare worker with PCR-confirmed SARS-CoV-2 infection or an uninfected control (not recorded which). The CDR3: CASSRDSLYEQYF. The CDR3 nucleotides read TGTGCCAGCAGCCGGGACAGCCTATACGAGCAGTACTTC.